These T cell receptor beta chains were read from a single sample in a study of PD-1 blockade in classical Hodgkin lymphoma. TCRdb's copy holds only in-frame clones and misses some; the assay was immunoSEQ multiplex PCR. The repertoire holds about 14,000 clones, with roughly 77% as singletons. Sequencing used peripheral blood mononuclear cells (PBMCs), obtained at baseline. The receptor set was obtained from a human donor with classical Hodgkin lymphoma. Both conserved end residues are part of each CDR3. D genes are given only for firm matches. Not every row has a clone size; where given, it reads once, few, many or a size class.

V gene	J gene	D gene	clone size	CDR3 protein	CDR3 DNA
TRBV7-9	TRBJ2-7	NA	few	CASSLGTPYEQYF	TGTGCCAGCAGCTTGGGGACACCCTACGAGCAGTACTTC
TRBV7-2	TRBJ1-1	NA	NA	CASSFTARGGRKAFF	TGTGCCAGCAGCTTTACGGCGAGGGGCGGGCGTAAAGCTTTCTTT
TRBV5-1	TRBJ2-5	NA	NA	CASSGLGGWRETQYF	TGCGCCAGCAGCGGGCTGGGGGGCTGGCGGGAGACCCAGTACTTC
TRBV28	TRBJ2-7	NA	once	CASSLAYEQYF	TGTGCCAGCAGTTTGGCCTACGAGCAGTACTTC
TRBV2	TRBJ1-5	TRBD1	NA	CASSRSQGGQPQHF	TGTGCCAGCAGTCGATCCCAGGGGGGTCAGCCCCAGCATTTT
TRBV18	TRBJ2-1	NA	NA	CASSKGSEQFF	TGTGCCAGCTCAAAAGGGAGTGAGCAGTTCTTC
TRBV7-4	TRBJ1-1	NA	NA	CASSPGTPNTEAFF	TGTGCCAGCAGCCCCGGGACACCGAACACTGAAGCTTTCTTT
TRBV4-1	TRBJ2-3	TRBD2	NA	CASSLGGTRVMPRTDTQYF	TGCGCCAGCAGCCTCGGAGGGACTAGAGTAATGCCTAGGACAGATACGCAGTATTTT
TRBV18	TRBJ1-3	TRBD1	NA	CASSQDRDGNTIYF	TGTGCCAGCTCACAGGACAGGGATGGAAACACCATATATTTT
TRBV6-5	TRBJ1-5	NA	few	CASRPLLADYQPQHF	TGTGCCAGCCGCCCCTTGTTAGCCGATTATCAGCCCCAGCATTTT
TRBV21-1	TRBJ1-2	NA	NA	CASSKGGQGSNYGYTF	TGTGCCAGCAGCAAAGGGGGACAGGGGTCGAACTATGGCTACACCTTC
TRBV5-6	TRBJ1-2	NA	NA	CASSLMTDLVSYGYTF	TGTGCCAGCAGCTTGATGACAGATTTAGTTAGCTATGGCTACACCTTC
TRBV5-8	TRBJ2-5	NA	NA	CASSLGQIQETQYF	TGTGCCAGCAGCTTGGGACAGATCCAAGAGACCCAGTACTTC
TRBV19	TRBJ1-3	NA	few	CASSIPPRTPGNTIYF	TGTGCCAGTAGTATTCCCCCCCGGACGCCGGGAAACACCATATATTTT
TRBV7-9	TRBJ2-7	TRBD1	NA	CASSLSGTGFNEQYF	TGTGCAAGCAGCTTGTCCGGGACAGGGTTTAACGAGCAGTACTTC
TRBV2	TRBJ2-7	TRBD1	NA	CASRVDRGLPGEQYF	TGTGCCAGCAGGGTGGACAGGGGGCTCCCGGGGGAGCAGTACTTC
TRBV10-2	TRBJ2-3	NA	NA	CASSYPSTDTQYF	TGCGCCAGCAGTTACCCATCCACAGATACGCAGTATTTT
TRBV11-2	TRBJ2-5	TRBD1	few	CASSLDRRKQGARFEETQYF	TGTGCCAGCAGCTTAGATCGGAGAAAACAGGGGGCTCGTTTCGAAGAGACCCAGTACTTC
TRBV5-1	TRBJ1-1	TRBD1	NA	CASSAQGAANTEAFF	TGCGCCAGCAGTGCGCAGGGGGCGGCCAACACTGAAGCTTTCTTT
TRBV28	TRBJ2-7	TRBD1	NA	CASTSGQPTYEQYF	TGTGCCAGCACGTCGGGACAGCCAACTTACGAGCAGTACTTC
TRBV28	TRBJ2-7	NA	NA	CASSLGDYEQYF	TGTGCCAGCAGTTTAGGGGACTACGAGCAGTACTTC
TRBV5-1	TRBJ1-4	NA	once	CASSLGIGEKLFF	TGCGCCAGCAGCTTGGGAATTGGGGAAAAACTGTTTTTT
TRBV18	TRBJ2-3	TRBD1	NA	CASSLQGASTDTQYF	TGTGCCAGCTCACTACAGGGGGCGAGCACAGATACGCAGTATTTT
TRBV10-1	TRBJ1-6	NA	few	CASSDKRQPDSPLHF	TGCGCCAGCAGTGACAAGCGACAGCCCGATTCACCCCTCCACTTT
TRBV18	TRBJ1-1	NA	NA	CASSPPIRTEAFF	TGTGCCAGCTCACCACCCATTAGGACTGAAGCTTTCTTT
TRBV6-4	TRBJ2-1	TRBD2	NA	CASSATGLAGEQFF	TGTGCCAGCAGCGCAACGGGACTAGCGGGGGAGCAGTTCTTC
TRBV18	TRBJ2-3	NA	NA	CASSPIYTTKGDTQYF	TGTGCCAGCTCACCCATTTATACCACAAAAGGAGATACGCAGTATTTT
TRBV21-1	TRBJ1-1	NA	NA	CASSEGQGAINTEAFF	TGTGCCAGCAGCGAGGGACAGGGGGCGATCAACACTGAAGCTTTCTTT
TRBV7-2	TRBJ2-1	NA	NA	CASSLAGGTYNEQFF	TGTGCCAGCAGCTTAGCGGGGGGTACCTACAATGAGCAGTTCTTC
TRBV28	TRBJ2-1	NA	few	CASSFSAGGVNEQFF	TGTGCCAGCAGTTTCTCGGCAGGGGGGGTAAATGAGCAGTTCTTC
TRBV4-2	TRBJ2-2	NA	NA	CASSQGSGYGELFF	TGTGCCAGCAGCCAAGGCTCCGGGTACGGGGAGCTGTTTTTT
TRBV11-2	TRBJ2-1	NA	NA	CASSLAGGGAHNEQFF	TGTGCCAGCAGCTTAGCGGGTGGGGGGGCCCACAATGAGCAGTTCTTC
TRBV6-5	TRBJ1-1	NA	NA	CASNLGQGRTEAFF	TGTGCCAGCAACCTCGGGCAGGGGAGGACTGAAGCTTTCTTT
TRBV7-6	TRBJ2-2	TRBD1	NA	CASSLGTGTNTGELFF	TGTGCCAGCAGCTTGGGGACAGGGACGAACACCGGGGAGCTGTTTTTT
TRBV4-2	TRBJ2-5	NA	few	CASSPYSTEDYQETQYF	TGTGCCAGCAGCCCTTACTCAACCGAGGACTACCAAGAGACCCAGTACTTC
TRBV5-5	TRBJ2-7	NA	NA	CASSTDRIDRYEQYF	TGTGCCAGCAGCACAGACCGGATCGATCGCTACGAGCAGTACTTC
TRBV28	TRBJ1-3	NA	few	CASVEGSPSGNTIYF	TGTGCCAGCGTTGAGGGCTCCCCTTCTGGAAACACCATATATTTT
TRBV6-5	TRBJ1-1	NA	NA	CASTSGSQAFF	TGTGCCAGCACCTCCGGGTCCCAAGCTTTCTTT
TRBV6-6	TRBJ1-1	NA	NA	CASSERTVLYEAFF	TGTGCCAGCAGTGAGAGGACAGTATTATATGAAGCTTTCTTT
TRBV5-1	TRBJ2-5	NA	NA	CASSYNSPQETQYF	TGCGCCAGCAGCTATAACAGTCCCCAAGAGACCCAGTACTTC
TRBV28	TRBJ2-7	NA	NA	CASSTNPGQEGSYEQYF	TGTGCCAGCAGTACGAATCCGGGACAAGAGGGCTCCTACGAGCAGTACTTC
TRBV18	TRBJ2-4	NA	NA	CASSPLIHPAKNIQYF	TGTGCCAGCTCACCTCTAATCCATCCGGCCAAAAACATTCAGTACTTC
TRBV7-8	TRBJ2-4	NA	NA	CASSLPGNIQYF	TGTGCCAGCAGCCTCCCGGGGAACATTCAGTACTTC
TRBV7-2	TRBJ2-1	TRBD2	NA	CASSLVGLAATNEQFF	TGTGCCAGCAGCTTAGTGGGACTAGCGGCGACCAATGAGCAGTTCTTC
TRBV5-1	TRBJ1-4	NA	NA	CASSQTSEKLFF	TGCGCCAGCAGCCAGACAAGTGAAAAACTGTTTTTT
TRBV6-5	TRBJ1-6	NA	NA	CASSYSTGTNSPLHF	TGTGCCAGCAGTTACTCGACCGGAACCAATTCACCCCTCCACTTT
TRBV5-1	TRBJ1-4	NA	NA	CASSLGHSISNEKLFF	TGCGCCAGCAGCTTGGGACACAGTATATCTAATGAAAAACTGTTTTTT
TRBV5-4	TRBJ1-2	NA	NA	CASSLAGDYGYTF	TGTGCCAGCAGCTTGGCCGGCGACTATGGCTACACCTTC